This T cell receptor (beta chain) derives from a study of shared clonotypes between healthy human individuals. Study in general: Every donor yielded three CD4 naive, three CD4 memory, two CD8 naive and one CD8 memory plate.

Profiling relied on immunoSEQ multiplex PCR, and the TCRdb table lists in-frame clones only, not all of them. The sample consists of millions of clones, 93% of them appearing once. Positively selected for CCR7, the CD45RO-negative cells used as naive CD8 cells excluded terminally differentiated effector memory CD45RA+ cells. Donors had no recently reported acute infections or vaccinations and were HIV-negative. CDR1 is SGHAT and CDR2 is FQNNGV in the germline V gene. This CDR3 has 13 amino acids. Trimming removed 5 bases from V and 1 base from J, with 9 bases in between. Worth noting for this clone: Antigen specificity is unknown.

Broader study findings: Sharing across four donors was highest in naive CD4 (about 5%) and lowest in memory CD8 (roughly 0.4%). Memory subsets had estimated richness that was generally smaller than that of naive subsets.

The V and J genes are TRBV11-2 and TRBJ2-7, with D unclear. Sequencing was done on a sample of naive CD8+ T cells from PBMCs. This sequence was found in a young man in good health. Some clones in this sample may be carry-over from other donors' samples. This CDR3 reads CASSLRSSYEQYF. Written as DNA, the CDR3 is TGTGCCAGCAGCCTCCGATCATCCTACGAGCAGTACTTC. The full variable domain, completed using reference TRBV11-2 and TRBJ2-7, is EAGVAQSPRYKIIEKRQSVAFWCNPISGHATLYWYQQILGQGPKLLIQFQNNGVVDDSQLPKDRFSAERLKGVDSTLKIQPAKLEDSAVYLCASSLRSSYEQYFGPGTRLTVT.